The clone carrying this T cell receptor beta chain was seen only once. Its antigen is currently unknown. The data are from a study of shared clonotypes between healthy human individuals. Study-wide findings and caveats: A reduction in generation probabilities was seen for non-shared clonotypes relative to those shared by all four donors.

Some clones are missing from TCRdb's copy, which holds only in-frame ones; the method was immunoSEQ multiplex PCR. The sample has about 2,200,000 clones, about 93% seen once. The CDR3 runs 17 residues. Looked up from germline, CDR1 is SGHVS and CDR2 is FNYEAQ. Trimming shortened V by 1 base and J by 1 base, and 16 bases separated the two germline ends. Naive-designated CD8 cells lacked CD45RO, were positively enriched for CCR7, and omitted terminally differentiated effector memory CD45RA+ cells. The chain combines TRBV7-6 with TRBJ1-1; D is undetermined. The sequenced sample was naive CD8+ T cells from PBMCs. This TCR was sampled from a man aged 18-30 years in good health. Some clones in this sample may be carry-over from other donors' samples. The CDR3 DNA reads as TGTGCCAGCAGCTTAGTTTTGGGTCTAACACAGAACACTGAAGCTTTCTTT. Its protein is CASSLVLGLTQNTEAFF.